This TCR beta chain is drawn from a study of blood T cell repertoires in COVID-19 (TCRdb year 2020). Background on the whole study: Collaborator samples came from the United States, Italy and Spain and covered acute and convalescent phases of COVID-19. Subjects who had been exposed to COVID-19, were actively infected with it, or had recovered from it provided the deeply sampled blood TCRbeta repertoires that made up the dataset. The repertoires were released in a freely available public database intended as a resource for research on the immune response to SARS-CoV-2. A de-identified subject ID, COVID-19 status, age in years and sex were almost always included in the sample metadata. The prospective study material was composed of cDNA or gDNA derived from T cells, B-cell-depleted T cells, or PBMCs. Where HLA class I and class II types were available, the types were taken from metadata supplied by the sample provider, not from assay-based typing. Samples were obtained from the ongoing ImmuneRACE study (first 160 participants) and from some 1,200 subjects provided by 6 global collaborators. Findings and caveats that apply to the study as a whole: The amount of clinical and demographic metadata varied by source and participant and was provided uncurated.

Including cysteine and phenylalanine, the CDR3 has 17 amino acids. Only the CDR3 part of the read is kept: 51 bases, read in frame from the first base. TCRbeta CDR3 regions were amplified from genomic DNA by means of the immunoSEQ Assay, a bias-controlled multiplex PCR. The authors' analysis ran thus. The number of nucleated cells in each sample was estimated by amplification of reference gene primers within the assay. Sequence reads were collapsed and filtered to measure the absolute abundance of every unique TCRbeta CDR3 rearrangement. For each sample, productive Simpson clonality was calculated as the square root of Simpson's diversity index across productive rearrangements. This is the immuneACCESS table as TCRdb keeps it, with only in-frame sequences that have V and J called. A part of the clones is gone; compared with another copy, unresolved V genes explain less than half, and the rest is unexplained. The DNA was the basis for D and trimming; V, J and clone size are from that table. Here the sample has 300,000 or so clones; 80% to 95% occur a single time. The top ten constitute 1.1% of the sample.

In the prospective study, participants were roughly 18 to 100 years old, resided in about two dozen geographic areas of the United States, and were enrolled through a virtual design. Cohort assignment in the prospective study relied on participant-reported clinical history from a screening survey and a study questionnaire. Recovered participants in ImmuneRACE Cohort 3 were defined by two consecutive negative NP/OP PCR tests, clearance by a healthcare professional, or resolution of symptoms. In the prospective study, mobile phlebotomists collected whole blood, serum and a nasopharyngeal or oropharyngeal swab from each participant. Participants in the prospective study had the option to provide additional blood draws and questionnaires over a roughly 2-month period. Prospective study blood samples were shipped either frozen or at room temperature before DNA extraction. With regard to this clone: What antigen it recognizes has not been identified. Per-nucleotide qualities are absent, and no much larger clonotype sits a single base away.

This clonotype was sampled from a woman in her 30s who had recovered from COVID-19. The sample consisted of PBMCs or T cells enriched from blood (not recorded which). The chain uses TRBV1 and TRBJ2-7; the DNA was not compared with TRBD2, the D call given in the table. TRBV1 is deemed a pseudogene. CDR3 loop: CTSSPSSGTSGPYEQYF. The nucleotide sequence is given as TGCACCAGCAGCCCGTCTTCAGGGACTAGCGGTCCCTACGAGCAGTACTTC.